A selection of T cell receptor beta chains follows, all from one sample in a study of T cells in Graves' hyperthyroidism and ophthalmopathy. TCRdb re-called the multiplex PCR reads with MiXCR, one entry per CDR3 protein. This sample has fewer than 650,000 distinct CDR3 sequences; 40% to 50% occur once, and the top ten carry 35% to 50%. The sequenced sample consisted of peripheral blood or thyroid tissue (not recorded which). Receptors originate from an adult woman with Graves' disease, either hyperthyroidism or ophthalmopathy (not recorded which). Both conserved end residues are part of each CDR3.

CDR3 protein: CASSLIGRAVETQYF
V gene: TRBV5-6
J gene: TRBJ2-5

CDR3 protein: CASSLDRESDEQYF
V gene: TRBV7-2
J gene: TRBJ2-7

CDR3 protein: CAIGGTNRHGYTF
V gene: TRBV10-3
J gene: TRBJ1-2

CDR3 protein: CSVSQGTFTEAFF
V gene: TRBV29-1
J gene: TRBJ1-1

CDR3 protein: CASSEGLAGQPQHF
V gene: TRBV7-2
J gene: TRBJ1-5

CDR3 protein: CSGPRGVNSPLHF
V gene: TRBV29-1
J gene: TRBJ1-6

CDR3 protein: CSVAGGHEQYF
V gene: TRBV29-1
J gene: TRBJ2-7

CDR3 protein: CASSSFGLRNTEAFF
V gene: TRBV11-1
J gene: TRBJ1-1

CDR3 protein: CASSLSGQNPSFYGYTF
V gene: TRBV27
J gene: TRBJ1-2

CDR3 protein: CASRKQGAAGEQYF
V gene: TRBV7-9
J gene: TRBJ2-7

CDR3 protein: CSARDFGTGNQPQHF
V gene: TRBV20-1
J gene: TRBJ1-5

CDR3 protein: CAISFKPNGSSYEQYF
V gene: TRBV10-3
J gene: TRBJ2-7

CDR3 protein: CASSLDGMNTGELFF
V gene: TRBV5-1
J gene: TRBJ2-2